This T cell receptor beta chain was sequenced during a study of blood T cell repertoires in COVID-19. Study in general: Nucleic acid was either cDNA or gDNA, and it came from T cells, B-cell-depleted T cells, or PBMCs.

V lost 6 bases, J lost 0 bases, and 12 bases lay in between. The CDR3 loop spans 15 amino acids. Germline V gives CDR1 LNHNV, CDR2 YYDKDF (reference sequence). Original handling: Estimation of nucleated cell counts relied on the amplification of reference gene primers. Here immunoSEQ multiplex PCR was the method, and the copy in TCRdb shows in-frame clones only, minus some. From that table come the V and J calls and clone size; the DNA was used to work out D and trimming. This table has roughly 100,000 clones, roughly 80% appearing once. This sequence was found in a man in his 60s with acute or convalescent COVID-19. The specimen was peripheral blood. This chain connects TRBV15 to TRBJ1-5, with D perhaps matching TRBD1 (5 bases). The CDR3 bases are TGTGCCACCAGATGGGGAGGGGATAGCAATCAGCCCCAGCATTTT. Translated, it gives CATRWGGDSNQPQHF. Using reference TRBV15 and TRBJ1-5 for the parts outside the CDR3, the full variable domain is DAMVIQNPRYQVTQFGKPVTLSCSQTLNHNVMYWYQQKSSQAPKLLFHYYDKDFNNEADTPDNFQSRRPNTSFCFLDIRSPGLGDTAMYLCATRWGGDSNQPQHFGDGTRLSIL.